The present T cell receptor beta chain was sequenced within a study of blood T cell repertoires in COVID-19 (TCRdb year 2020). At the level of the whole study: Collaborator samples came from the United States, Italy and Spain and covered acute and convalescent phases of COVID-19. HLA class I and class II types, where available, came from metadata supplied by the sample provider rather than from assay-based typing. A freely available public database, intended as a resource for researchers studying the immune response to SARS-CoV-2, is where the repertoires were released. The material from the prospective study consisted of cDNA or gDNA derived from T cells, B-cell-depleted T cells, or PBMCs. Subjects who had been exposed to COVID-19, were actively infected with it, or had recovered from it provided the deeply sampled blood TCRbeta repertoires that made up the dataset. Nearly every sample came with metadata listing a de-identified subject ID, COVID-19 status, age in years and sex. The samples were drawn from two sources: the first 160 participants of the ongoing ImmuneRACE study, and 950 to 1,500 subjects contributed by 6 global collaborators. What the work shows at the level of the full study, not this receptor alone: How much clinical and demographic metadata was included differed by source and by participant, and the metadata was provided uncurated.

TCRbeta CDR3 regions were amplified from genomic DNA by means of the immunoSEQ Assay, a bias-controlled multiplex PCR. The original methods were these. Nucleated cell counts per sample were estimated from amplification of reference gene primers within the assay. To quantify the absolute abundance of each unique TCRbeta CDR3 rearrangement, sequence reads were collapsed and filtered. For each sample, productive Simpson clonality was calculated as the square root of Simpson's diversity index over productive rearrangements. Entries here come from immuneACCESS through TCRdb and include only in-frame sequences with V and J called. Some clones fail to appear in such tables; in the studies checked, an unresolved V gene covers under half of the shortfall, and the cause of the remainder is unknown. For V, J and clone size, that table is used; D and trimming come from the DNA. The sample table shows about 120,000 clones, and around 87% are seen once. Of the sample, roughly 30% falls within the top ten clones.

The CDR1 and CDR2 encoded by the germline V gene are SGHTA and FQGNSA. Deletion took 1 base off V and 4 bases off J, with a span of 5 bases between the germline ends. The cysteine opens and the phenylalanine closes a CDR3 of 13 amino acids. Of the read, only the CDR3 DNA is kept; its 39 bases are in frame from base 1. This clone was counted between two and nine times. The antigen this receptor binds is unknown. Per-base qualities were not stored, and no clone one base away is much larger. Collaborating institutions collected whole blood in K2EDTA tubes following their own protocols. For TCRbeta analysis, collaborators shipped samples as frozen whole blood, isolated PBMCs, or DNA extracted from either of those sample types.

The origin of this receptor is a woman aged 70-85 years with acute or convalescent COVID-19. The V and J segments used are TRBV7-2 and TRBJ1-5, with no confident D gene call. Input material: peripheral blood. CDR3 loop: CASSLVANQPQHF. The DNA is TGTGCCAGCAGCTTAGTTGCGAATCAGCCCCAGCATTTT. Joined to the reference TRBV7-2 and TRBJ1-5 proteins, this CDR3 gives the full variable domain: GAGVSQSPSNKVTEKGKDVELRCDPISGHTALYWYRQSLGQGLEFLIYFQGNSAPDKSGLPSDRFSAERTGGSVSTLTIQRTQQEDSAVYLCASSLVANQPQHFGDGTRLSIL.